This is a list of T cell receptor beta chains from one sample in a study of blood T cell repertoires in COVID-19. The repertoire was sequenced with immunoSEQ multiplex PCR; TCRdb's copy has only in-frame clones and lacks some. The sample holds about 300,000 clones, 70% to 90% seen once. Material for sequencing was PBMCs or T cells enriched from blood (not recorded which). The receptors here all came from a woman aged 25 to 39 who had recovered from COVID-19. The CDR3 runs from the conserved cysteine through the conserved F or W. D genes are given only for firm matches. A row's size may be missing; if present it is once, few, many or a size class.

D	J	V	size	CDR3	DNA
-	TRBJ2-7	TRBV12-3/TRBV12-4	-	CASSTTAYEQYF	TGTGCCAGCAGTACGACAGCCTACGAGCAGTACTTC
TRBD1	TRBJ1-5	TRBV6-5	-	CASSSSLQGRNQPQHF	TGTGCCAGCAGTTCCTCTTTACAGGGGAGAAATCAGCCCCAGCATTTT
-	TRBJ2-1	TRBV9	-	CASSVGLINEQFF	TGTGCCAGCAGCGTAGGACTGATCAATGAGCAGTTCTTC
TRBD2	TRBJ2-3	TRBV4-2	-	CASSRGTSGGTHTQYF	TGTGCCAGCAGCCGCGGGACTAGCGGGGGCACACATACGCAGTATTTT
-	TRBJ1-1	TRBV16	-	CASSQSTGSPTEAFF	TGTGCCAGCAGCCAATCAACAGGGAGTCCCACTGAAGCTTTCTTT
-	TRBJ2-3	TRBV6-5	few	CASSYSSGTDTQYF	TGTGCCAGCAGTTACTCGTCCGGGACAGATACGCAGTATTTT
-	TRBJ1-1	TRBV11-3	-	CASSVTSNTEAFF	TGTGCCAGCAGCGTCACTTCGAACACTGAAGCTTTCTTT
TRBD2	TRBJ2-2	TRBV6-2/TRBV6-3	-	CVSSPRGGGTNTGELFF	TGTGTCAGCAGCCCTAGGGGCGGGGGTACTAACACCGGGGAGCTGTTTTTT
-	TRBJ1-2	TRBV6-5	-	CASFPGRNYGYTF	TGTGCCAGTTTTCCAGGGAGGAACTATGGCTACACCTTC
-	TRBJ2-1	TRBV3-1/TRBV3-2	-	CASSLNRAQFF	TGTGCCAGCAGCCTTAACAGAGCGCAGTTCTTC
TRBD1	TRBJ2-7	TRBV27	-	CASSFQGTGSYEQYF	TGTGCCAGCAGTTTTCAAGGGACAGGGTCCTACGAGCAGTACTTC
-	TRBJ2-5	TRBV4-3	-	CASSPRTEETQYF	TGCGCCAGCAGCCCACGGACAGAAGAGACCCAGTACTTC
TRBD1	TRBJ1-2	TRBV18	-	CASSGQDYGYTF	TGTGCCAGCTCGGGACAGGACTATGGCTACACCTTC
-	TRBJ1-2	TRBV6-5	-	CASSLPGTNYGYTF	TGTGCCAGCAGCCTACCCGGGACTAACTATGGCTACACCTTC
-	TRBJ1-1	TRBV12-3/TRBV12-4	-	CASSPTETFEAFF	TGTGCCAGCAGCCCGACAGAGACCTTTGAAGCTTTCTTT
TRBD1	TRBJ1-2	TRBV19	-	CASSSNRDRGLYGYTF	TGTGCCAGTAGTTCCAACCGGGACAGGGGACTCTATGGCTACACCTTC
-	TRBJ1-1	TRBV5-6	-	CASSLNRGEAFF	TGTGCCAGCAGCTTAAACCGGGGTGAAGCTTTCTTT
-	TRBJ1-4	TRBV5-4	-	CASSLALNEKLFF	TGTGCCAGCAGCTTAGCCCTTAATGAAAAACTGTTTTTT
-	TRBJ1-3	TRBV24-1	-	CATRDRGNTIYF	TGTGCCACCAGAGACAGGGGAAACACCATATATTTT
TRBD1	TRBJ1-2	TRBV12-3/TRBV12-4	-	CASSSSRGGENTF	TGTGCCAGCAGTTCAAGCAGAGGGGGCGAAAACACCTTC
TRBD1	TRBJ2-3	TRBV6-4	-	CASSKGQGLDTQYF	TGTGCCAGCAGTAAGGGACAGGGTTTGGATACGCAGTATTTT
-	TRBJ1-4	TRBV14	-	CASSHMGRGSTNEKLFF	TGTGCCAGCAGCCACATGGGCAGGGGCAGCACTAATGAAAAACTGTTTTTT
-	TRBJ1-2	TRBV4-1	once	CASSQGGHRDYSGYTF	TGCGCCAGCAGCCAAGGGGGACACCGGGACTACTCTGGCTACACCTTC
-	TRBJ1-1	TRBV29-1	few	CSVTSPGAEAFF	TGCAGCGTCACAAGCCCGGGAGCTGAAGCTTTCTTT
TRBD1	TRBJ1-5	TRBV28	-	CASSLHQQGPRGPQHF	TGTGCCAGCAGTCTTCATCAACAGGGGCCGAGGGGACCCCAGCATTTT
TRBD2	TRBJ2-7	TRBV7-2	once	CASSLAGGSFSYEQYF	TGTGCCAGCAGCTTAGCGGGGGGGAGTTTTTCCTACGAGCAGTACTTC
-	TRBJ1-2	TRBV5-1	-	CASSPDPSANGYTF	TGCGCCAGCAGCCCAGACCCCAGCGCTAACGGCTACACCTTC
-	TRBJ2-1	TRBV10-3	-	CAISEAGKGESYNEQFF	TGTGCCATCAGTGAGGCCGGTAAGGGGGAATCCTACAATGAGCAGTTCTTC
-	TRBJ2-1	TRBV7-8	-	CASSLDPRGQFF	TGTGCCAGCAGCTTAGACCCTCGGGGGCAGTTCTTC
-	TRBJ1-6	TRBV4-1	-	CASSQERDSSSYNSPLHF	TGCGCCAGCAGCCAAGAGAGGGACTCGAGCTCCTATAATTCACCCCTCCACTTT
TRBD2	TRBJ2-7	TRBV5-6	-	CASSPGGGNYYEQYF	TGTGCCAGCAGCCCCGGCGGGGGAAACTACTACGAGCAGTACTTC
-	TRBJ1-1	TRBV10-2	-	CASRNREEAFF	TGCGCCAGCAGGAACAGGGAAGAAGCTTTCTTT
-	TRBJ1-2	TRBV5-6	-	CASSGSVGFYGYTF	TGTGCCAGCAGCGGGTCAGTGGGCTTCTATGGCTACACCTTC
-	TRBJ1-6	TRBV2	-	CASSDLRTVNSPLHF	TGTGCCAGCAGTGACCTTCGGACAGTTAATTCACCCCTCCACTTT
-	TRBJ1-3	TRBV5-6	-	CASSHGRVHSGNTIYF	TGTGCCAGCAGCCACGGGCGGGTTCACTCTGGAAACACCATATATTTT
TRBD1	TRBJ1-1	TRBV20-1	-	CSASPGQGEAFF	TGCAGTGCTAGTCCGGGACAGGGTGAAGCTTTCTTT
-	TRBJ2-2	TRBV5-8	-	CASSPKITGNTGELFF	TGTGCCAGCAGCCCAAAGATTACGGGTAACACCGGGGAGCTGTTTTTT
-	TRBJ2-2	TRBV5-1	-	CASSLVGGATGELFF	TGCGCCAGCAGCCTAGTCGGCGGGGCCACCGGGGAGCTGTTTTTT
-	TRBJ1-4	TRBV30	-	CAWSAGWGEKLFF	TGTGCCTGGAGCGCAGGGTGGGGTGAAAAACTGTTTTTT
-	TRBJ1-6	TRBV5-8	once	CASSLLENLNNSPLHF	TGTGCCAGCAGCTTGTTGGAGAACCTAAATAATTCACCCCTCCACTTT
-	TRBJ1-4	TRBV6-5	few	CASRDRPATNEKLFF	TGTGCCAGCAGGGACAGACCTGCAACTAATGAAAAACTGTTTTTT
TRBD2	TRBJ2-5	TRBV9	-	CASSVGSGGQETQYF	TGTGCCAGCAGCGTTGGTAGCGGGGGGCAAGAGACCCAGTACTTC
-	TRBJ1-4	TRBV24-1	-	CATRTIRRTEDEKLFF	TGTGCCACCAGAACCATCCGGAGGACGGAAGATGAAAAACTGTTTTTT
-	TRBJ1-5	TRBV7-9	-	CASSRDGGAQPQHF	TGTGCCAGCAGCAGGGACGGAGGGGCTCAGCCCCAGCATTTT
-	TRBJ2-2	TRBV5-1	few	CASSLTASPGELFF	TGCGCCAGCAGCTTAACAGCCAGTCCCGGGGAGCTGTTTTTT
TRBD1	TRBJ1-5	TRBV3-1/TRBV3-2	-	CASSQETGATAQHF	TGTGCCAGCAGCCAAGAGACAGGGGCGACTGCCCAGCATTTT
TRBD1	TRBJ1-5	TRBV7-9	-	CASSTGQGMDQPQHF	TGTGCCAGCAGCACCGGACAGGGGATGGATCAGCCCCAGCATTTT
TRBD1	TRBJ2-7	TRBV9	-	CASSVGGGQGAYEQYF	TGTGCCAGCAGCGTAGGAGGGGGACAGGGGGCCTACGAGCAGTACTTC
TRBD2	TRBJ2-2	TRBV9	-	CASSESGGPTGELFF	TGTGCCAGCAGCGAGAGCGGGGGGCCGACCGGGGAGCTGTTTTTT
-	TRBJ1-5	TRBV10-3	-	CAISESKGNQPQHF	TGTGCCATCAGTGAGTCGAAGGGGAATCAGCCCCAGCATTTT
TRBD2	TRBJ2-1	TRBV2	-	CASSLAGGPYNEQFF	TGTGCCAGCAGTCTAGCGGGGGGTCCCTACAATGAGCAGTTCTTC
-	TRBJ1-1	TRBV9	-	CASSVVSMNTEAFF	TGTGCCAGCAGCGTAGTCAGTATGAACACTGAAGCTTTCTTT
-	TRBJ2-1	TRBV4-1	-	CASSPIGGPRLNEQFF	TGCGCCAGCAGCCCTATCGGGGGGCCGAGGCTTAATGAGCAGTTCTTC